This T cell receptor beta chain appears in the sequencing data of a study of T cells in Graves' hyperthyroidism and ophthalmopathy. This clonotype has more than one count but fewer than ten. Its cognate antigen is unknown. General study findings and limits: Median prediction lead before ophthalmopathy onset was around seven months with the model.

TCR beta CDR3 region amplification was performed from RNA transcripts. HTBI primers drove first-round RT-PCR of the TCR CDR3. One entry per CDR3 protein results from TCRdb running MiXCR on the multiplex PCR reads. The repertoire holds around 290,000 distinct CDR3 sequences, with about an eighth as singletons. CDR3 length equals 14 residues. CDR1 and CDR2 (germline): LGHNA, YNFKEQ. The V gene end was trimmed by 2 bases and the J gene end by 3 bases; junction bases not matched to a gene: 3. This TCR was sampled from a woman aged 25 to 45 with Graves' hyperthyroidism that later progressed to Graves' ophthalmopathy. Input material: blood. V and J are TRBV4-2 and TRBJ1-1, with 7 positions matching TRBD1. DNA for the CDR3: TGTGCCAGCAGCCAATCCGACAGGGACACTGAAGCTTTCTTT. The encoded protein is CASSQSDRDTEAFF.